These T cell receptor beta chains were read from a single sample in a study of blood T cells in healthy people across ages. TCRdb analysed the 5' RACE reads with MiXCR anew, one entry per CDR3 protein. The sample gives about 290,000 distinct CDR3 sequences, around 30% of which show up once; roughly 30% is in the top ten. The sequenced sample was blood. All receptors come from a woman aged 70-85 years in good health. CDR3s leave out the opening cysteine and the closing phenylalanine or tryptophan. The size of a clone is reported for some rows only, either as once, few or many, or as a class for expanded clones.

v_call: TRBV6-4; j_call: .; clone_size: .; cdr3_aa: ASSDLQGGPNEQF
v_call: TRBV7-9; j_call: TRBJ2-6; clone_size: .; cdr3_aa: ASSLADPGANVLT
v_call: TRBV3-1; j_call: TRBJ2-1; clone_size: many; cdr3_aa: ASSQRWRGGWSYNEQF
v_call: TRBV20-1; j_call: .; clone_size: .; cdr3_aa: SANIFRQF
v_call: TRBV5-4; j_call: .; clone_size: .; cdr3_aa: ASSVDGSGVAPYEQY
v_call: TRBV20-1; j_call: .; clone_size: .; cdr3_aa: SARWEASTYEQY
v_call: TRBV12-3/TRBV12-4; j_call: .; clone_size: few; cdr3_aa: ASSGSSSYEQY
v_call: TRBV12-3/TRBV12-4; j_call: TRBJ2-3; clone_size: many; cdr3_aa: ASSLGLKGQQY
v_call: TRBV20-1; j_call: TRBJ2-5; clone_size: .; cdr3_aa: SAPNSAAPSQETQY
v_call: TRBV20-1; j_call: TRBJ1-2; clone_size: .; cdr3_aa: SVKDGDYGYT
v_call: TRBV20-1; j_call: TRBJ1-1; clone_size: .; cdr3_aa: SARVPINTEAF
v_call: TRBV7-6; j_call: TRBJ2-2; clone_size: few; cdr3_aa: ASSSAGGVTGELF
v_call: TRBV21-1; j_call: TRBJ1-5; clone_size: many; cdr3_aa: ASTSRQYSNQPQH
v_call: TRBV4-1; j_call: .; clone_size: few; cdr3_aa: ASSREPPPVAGDYNEQF
v_call: TRBV7-3; j_call: TRBJ1-1; clone_size: .; cdr3_aa: ASSLEGANTEAF
v_call: TRBV5-6; j_call: TRBJ2-7; clone_size: .; cdr3_aa: ASSLQGSREQY
v_call: TRBV7-7; j_call: TRBJ2-3; clone_size: .; cdr3_aa: AGNSGRSSPDTQY
v_call: TRBV20-1; j_call: TRBJ1-1; clone_size: .; cdr3_aa: SARRSDRGPSTEAF
v_call: TRBV6-6; j_call: TRBJ2-5; clone_size: few; cdr3_aa: ASSYSGTSGEQY
v_call: TRBV20-1; j_call: TRBJ2-7; clone_size: .; cdr3_aa: SAPRDSYYEQY
v_call: TRBV6-5; j_call: TRBJ2-2; clone_size: .; cdr3_aa: ASSYVFGGASTGELF
v_call: TRBV20-1; j_call: TRBJ1-1; clone_size: .; cdr3_aa: SAGPGGGAF
v_call: TRBV6-1; j_call: TRBJ2-4; clone_size: .; cdr3_aa: ASSARGANIQY
v_call: TRBV6-1; j_call: TRBJ1-2; clone_size: few; cdr3_aa: ASSSLGQLDGYT
v_call: TRBV5-5; j_call: TRBJ2-6; clone_size: few; cdr3_aa: ASSVDTGTGANVLT
v_call: TRBV2; j_call: TRBJ2-7; clone_size: once; cdr3_aa: ASNGGDSYEQY
v_call: TRBV5-1; j_call: TRBJ1-5; clone_size: few; cdr3_aa: ASSLGGTDDQPQH
v_call: TRBV20-1; j_call: TRBJ2-3; clone_size: .; cdr3_aa: SAWLAITDTQY